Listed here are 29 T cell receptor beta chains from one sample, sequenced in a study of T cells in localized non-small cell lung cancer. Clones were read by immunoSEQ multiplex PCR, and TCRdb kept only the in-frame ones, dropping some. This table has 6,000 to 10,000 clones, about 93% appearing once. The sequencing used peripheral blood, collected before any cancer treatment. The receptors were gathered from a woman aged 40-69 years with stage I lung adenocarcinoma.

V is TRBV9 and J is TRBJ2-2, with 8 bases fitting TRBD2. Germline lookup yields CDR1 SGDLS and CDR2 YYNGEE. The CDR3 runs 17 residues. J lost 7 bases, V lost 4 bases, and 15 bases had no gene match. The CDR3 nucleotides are TGTGCCAGCAGCTTCCAGAAGATAGCGGGGCATCGCGGGGAGCTGTTTTTT. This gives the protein CASSFQKIAGHRGELFF.

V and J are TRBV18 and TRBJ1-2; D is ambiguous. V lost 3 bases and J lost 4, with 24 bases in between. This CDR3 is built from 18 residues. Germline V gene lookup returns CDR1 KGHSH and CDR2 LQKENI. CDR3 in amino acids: CASSPSATGLLSGYGYTF. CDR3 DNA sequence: TGTGCCAGCTCACCGTCAGCGACCGGACTGCTCTCGGGCTATGGCTACACCTTC.

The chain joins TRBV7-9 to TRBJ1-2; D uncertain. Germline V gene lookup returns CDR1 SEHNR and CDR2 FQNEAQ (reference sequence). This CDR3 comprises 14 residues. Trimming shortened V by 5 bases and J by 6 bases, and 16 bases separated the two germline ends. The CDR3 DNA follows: TGTGCCAGCAGCCCCCTCGGGGAGGTGCATGGCTACACCTTC. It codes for CASSPLGEVHGYTF.

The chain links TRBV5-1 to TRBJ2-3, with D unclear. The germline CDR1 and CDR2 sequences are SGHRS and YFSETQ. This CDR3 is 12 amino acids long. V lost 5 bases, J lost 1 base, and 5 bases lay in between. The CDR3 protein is CASSTGTDTQYF. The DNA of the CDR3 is TGCGCCAGCAGTACCGGCACAGATACGCAGTATTTT. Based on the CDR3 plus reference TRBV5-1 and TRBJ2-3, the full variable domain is KAGVTQTPRYLIKTRGQQVTLSCSPISGHRSVSWYQQTPGQGLQFLFEYFSETQRNKGNFPGRFSGRQFSNSRSEMNVSTLELGDSALYLCASSTGTDTQYFGPGTRLTVL.

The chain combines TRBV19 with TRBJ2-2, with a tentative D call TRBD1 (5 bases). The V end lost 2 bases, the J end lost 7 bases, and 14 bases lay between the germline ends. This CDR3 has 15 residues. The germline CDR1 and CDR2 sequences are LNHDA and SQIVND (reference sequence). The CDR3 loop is CASSIRQFQGGELFF. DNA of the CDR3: TGTGCCAGTAGTATACGACAGTTCCAGGGCGGGGAGCTGTTTTTT.

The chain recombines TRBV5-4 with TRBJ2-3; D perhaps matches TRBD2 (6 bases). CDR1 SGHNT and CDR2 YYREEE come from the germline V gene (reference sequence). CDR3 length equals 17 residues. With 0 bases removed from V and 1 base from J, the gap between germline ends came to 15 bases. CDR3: CASSLAPLGEGTDTQYF. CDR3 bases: TGTGCCAGCAGCTTGGCACCTCTCGGGGAGGGCACAGATACGCAGTATTTT.

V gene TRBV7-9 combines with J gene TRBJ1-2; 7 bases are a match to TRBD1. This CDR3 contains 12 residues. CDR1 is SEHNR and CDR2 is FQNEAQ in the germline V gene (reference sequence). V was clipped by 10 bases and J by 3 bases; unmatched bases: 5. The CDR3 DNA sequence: TGTGCCAATGACAGGGCGGACTATGGCTACACCTTC. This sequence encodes CANDRADYGYTF.

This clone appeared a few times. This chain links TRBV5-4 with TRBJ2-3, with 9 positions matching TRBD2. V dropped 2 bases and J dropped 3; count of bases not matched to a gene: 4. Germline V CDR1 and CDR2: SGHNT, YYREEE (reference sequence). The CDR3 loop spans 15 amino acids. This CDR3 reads CASSFPSGTTDTQYF. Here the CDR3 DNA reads TGTGCCAGCAGCTTTCCTAGCGGGACTACAGATACGCAGTATTTT.

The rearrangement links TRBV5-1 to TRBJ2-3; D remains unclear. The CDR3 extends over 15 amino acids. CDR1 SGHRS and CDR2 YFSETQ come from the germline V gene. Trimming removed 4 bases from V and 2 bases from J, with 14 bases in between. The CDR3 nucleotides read TGCGCCAGCAGCCCCCGGGTCTCTCTCACAGATACGCAGTATTTT. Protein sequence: CASSPRVSLTDTQYF. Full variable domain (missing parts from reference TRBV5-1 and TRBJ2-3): KAGVTQTPRYLIKTRGQQVTLSCSPISGHRSVSWYQQTPGQGLQFLFEYFSETQRNKGNFPGRFSGRQFSNSRSEMNVSTLELGDSALYLCASSPRVSLTDTQYFGPGTRLTVL.

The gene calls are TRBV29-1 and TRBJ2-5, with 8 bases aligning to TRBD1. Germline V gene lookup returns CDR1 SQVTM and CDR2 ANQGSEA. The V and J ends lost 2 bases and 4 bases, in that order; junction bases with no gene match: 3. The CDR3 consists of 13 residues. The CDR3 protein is CSVEPTGVETQYF. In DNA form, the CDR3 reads TGCAGCGTTGAACCGACAGGGGTAGAGACCCAGTACTTC.

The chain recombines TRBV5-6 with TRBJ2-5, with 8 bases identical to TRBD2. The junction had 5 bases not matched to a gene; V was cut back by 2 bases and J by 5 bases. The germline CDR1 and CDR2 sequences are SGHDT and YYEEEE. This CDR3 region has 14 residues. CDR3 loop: CASSFWTSRETQYF. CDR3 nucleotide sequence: TGTGCCAGCAGCTTTTGGACTAGCAGGGAGACCCAGTACTTC.

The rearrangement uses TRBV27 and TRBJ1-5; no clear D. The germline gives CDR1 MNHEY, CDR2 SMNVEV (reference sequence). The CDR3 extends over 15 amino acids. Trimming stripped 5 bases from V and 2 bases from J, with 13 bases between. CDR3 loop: CASSQGPFGNQPQHF. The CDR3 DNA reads TGTGCCAGCAGTCAAGGACCGTTTGGCAATCAGCCCCAGCATTTT.

This CDR3 reads CASSCHERSKTYGYTF. The CDR3 region has the DNA TGTGCCAGCAGTTGCCACGAACGCTCTAAGACCTATGGCTACACCTTC. The chain combines TRBV6-8 with TRBJ1-2; D is unclear. Germline V gene sequence: CDR1 MNHGY, CDR2 SAAAGT. This CDR3 has 16 residues. V was trimmed by 4 bases and J by 4 bases, leaving 19 bases between them.

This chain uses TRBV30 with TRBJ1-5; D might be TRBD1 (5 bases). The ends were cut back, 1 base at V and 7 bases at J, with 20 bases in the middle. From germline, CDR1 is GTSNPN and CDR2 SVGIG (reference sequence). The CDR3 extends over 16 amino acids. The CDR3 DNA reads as TGTGCCTGGAGTGACCTCCCGGGACTCGGAGGGCAGCCCCAGCATTTT. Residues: CAWSDLPGLGGQPQHF.

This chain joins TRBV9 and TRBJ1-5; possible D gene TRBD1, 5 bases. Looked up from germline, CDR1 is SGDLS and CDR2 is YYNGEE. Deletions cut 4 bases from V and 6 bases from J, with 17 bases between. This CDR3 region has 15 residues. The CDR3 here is CASSPGGVWAQPQHF. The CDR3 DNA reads TGTGCCAGCAGCCCCGGGGGGGTCTGGGCTCAGCCCCAGCATTTT.

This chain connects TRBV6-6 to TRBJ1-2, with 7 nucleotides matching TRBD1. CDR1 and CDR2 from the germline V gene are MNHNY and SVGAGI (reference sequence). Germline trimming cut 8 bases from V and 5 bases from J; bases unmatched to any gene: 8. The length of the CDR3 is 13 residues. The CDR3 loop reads CASSRETGYGYTF. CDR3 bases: TGTGCCAGCTCTAGGGAGACAGGGTATGGCTACACCTTC.

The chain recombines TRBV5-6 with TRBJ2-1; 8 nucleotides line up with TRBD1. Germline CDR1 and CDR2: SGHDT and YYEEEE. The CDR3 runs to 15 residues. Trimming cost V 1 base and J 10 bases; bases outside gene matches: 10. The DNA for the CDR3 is TGTGCCAGCAGCTTGTTGGGGGGAGACAGGGGAGAGCAGTTCTTC. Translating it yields CASSLLGGDRGEQFF.

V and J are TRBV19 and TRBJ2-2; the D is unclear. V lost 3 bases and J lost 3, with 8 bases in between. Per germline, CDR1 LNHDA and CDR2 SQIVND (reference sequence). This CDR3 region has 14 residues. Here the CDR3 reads CASSMTWDTGELFF. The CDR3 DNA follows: TGTGCCAGTAGTATGACGTGGGACACCGGGGAGCTGTTTTTT.

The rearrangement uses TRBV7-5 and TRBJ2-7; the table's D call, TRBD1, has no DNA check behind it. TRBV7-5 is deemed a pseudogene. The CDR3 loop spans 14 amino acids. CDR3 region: CVRTPGQGSHEQYF. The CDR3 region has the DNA TGTGTCAGAACTCCGGGACAGGGGAGCCACGAGCAGTACTTC.

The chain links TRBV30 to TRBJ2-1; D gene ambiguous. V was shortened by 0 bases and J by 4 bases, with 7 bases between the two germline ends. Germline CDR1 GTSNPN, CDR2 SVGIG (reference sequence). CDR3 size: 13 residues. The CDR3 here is CAWSVEQYNEQFF. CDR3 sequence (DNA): TGTGCCTGGAGTGTTGAACAGTACAATGAGCAGTTCTTC.

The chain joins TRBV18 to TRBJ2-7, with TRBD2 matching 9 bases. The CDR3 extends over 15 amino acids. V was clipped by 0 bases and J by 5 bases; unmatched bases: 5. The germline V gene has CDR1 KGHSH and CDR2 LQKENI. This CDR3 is CASSPPQLAGNEQYF. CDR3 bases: TGTGCCAGCTCACCACCTCAACTAGCGGGTAACGAGCAGTACTTC.

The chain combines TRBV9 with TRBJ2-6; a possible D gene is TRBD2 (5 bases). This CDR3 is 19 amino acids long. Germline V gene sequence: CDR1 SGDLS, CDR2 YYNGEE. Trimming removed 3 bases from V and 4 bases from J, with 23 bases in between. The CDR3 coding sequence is TGTGCCAGCAGCGGATCGGGCTTCGTCTTCGGGAAGGGGGCCAACGTCCTGACTTTC. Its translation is CASSGSGFVFGKGANVLTF.

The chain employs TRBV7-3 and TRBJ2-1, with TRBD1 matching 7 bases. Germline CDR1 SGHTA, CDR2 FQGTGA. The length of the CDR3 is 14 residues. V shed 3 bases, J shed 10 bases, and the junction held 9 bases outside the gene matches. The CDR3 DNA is TGTGCCAGCAGCTTCACAGGGGCCCAAGGAGAGCAGTTCTTC. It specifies CASSFTGAQGEQFF.

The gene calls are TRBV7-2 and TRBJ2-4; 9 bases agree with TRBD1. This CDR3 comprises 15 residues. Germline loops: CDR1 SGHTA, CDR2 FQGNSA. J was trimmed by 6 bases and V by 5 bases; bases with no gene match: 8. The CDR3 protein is CASSLKTGGGNIQYF. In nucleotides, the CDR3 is TGTGCCAGCAGCCTAAAAACAGGGGGCGGAAACATTCAGTACTTC.

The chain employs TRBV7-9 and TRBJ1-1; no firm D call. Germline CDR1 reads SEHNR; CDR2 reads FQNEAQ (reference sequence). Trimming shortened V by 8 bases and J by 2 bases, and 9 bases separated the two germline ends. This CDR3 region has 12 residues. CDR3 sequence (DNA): TGTGCCAGCGGGTCGCAAAACACTGAAGCTTTCTTT. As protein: CASGSQNTEAFF.

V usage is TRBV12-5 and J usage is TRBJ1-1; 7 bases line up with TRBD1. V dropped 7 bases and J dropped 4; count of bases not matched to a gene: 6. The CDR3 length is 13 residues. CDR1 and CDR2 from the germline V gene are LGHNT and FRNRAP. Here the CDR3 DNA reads TGTGCTAGTGCAAGACAGGGCGGCACTGAAGCTTTCTTT. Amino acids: CASARQGGTEAFF.

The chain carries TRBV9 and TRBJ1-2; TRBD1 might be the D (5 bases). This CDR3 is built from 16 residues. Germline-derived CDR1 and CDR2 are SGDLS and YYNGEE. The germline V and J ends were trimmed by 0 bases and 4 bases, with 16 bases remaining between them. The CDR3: CASSVEGSGGFYGYTF. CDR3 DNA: TGTGCCAGCAGCGTAGAAGGCTCGGGGGGATTCTATGGCTACACCTTC.

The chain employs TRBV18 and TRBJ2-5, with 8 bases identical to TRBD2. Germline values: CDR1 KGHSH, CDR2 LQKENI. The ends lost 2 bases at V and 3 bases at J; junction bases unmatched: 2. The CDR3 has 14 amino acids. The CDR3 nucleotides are TGTGCCAGCTCACCAGCGGGACTAGAAGAGACCCAGTACTTC. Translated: CASSPAGLEETQYF. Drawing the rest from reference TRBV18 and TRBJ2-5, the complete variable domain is NAGVMQNPRHLVRRRGQEARLRCSPMKGHSHVYWYRQLPEEGLKFMVYLQKENIIDESGMPKERFSAEFPKEGPSILRIQQVVRGDSAAYFCASSPAGLEETQYFGPGTRLLVL.

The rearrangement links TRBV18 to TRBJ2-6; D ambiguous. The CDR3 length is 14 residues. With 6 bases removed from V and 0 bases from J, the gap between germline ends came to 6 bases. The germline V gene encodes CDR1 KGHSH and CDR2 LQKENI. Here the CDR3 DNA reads TGTGCCAGCTCCCGAGGCTCTGGGGCCAACGTCCTGACTTTC. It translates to CASSRGSGANVLTF. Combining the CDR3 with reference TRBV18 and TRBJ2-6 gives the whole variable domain NAGVMQNPRHLVRRRGQEARLRCSPMKGHSHVYWYRQLPEEGLKFMVYLQKENIIDESGMPKERFSAEFPKEGPSILRIQQVVRGDSAAYFCASSRGSGANVLTFGAGSRLTVL.